These T cell receptor beta chains were read from a single sample in a study of graft-versus-host responses after intestinal transplantation. Using immunoSEQ multiplex PCR, the repertoire was profiled, and TCRdb retains in-frame clones only, with some absent. The table shows more than 45,000 clones, with approximately 90% occurring only once. This specimen consisted of PBMCs, obtained roughly 120 days after intestinal transplantation. Source of these receptors: a human patient who received an intestinal transplant, so some T cells may come from the graft donor. Both conserved end residues are part of each CDR3. D genes are given only for firm matches. Size is omitted from some rows. Given values are once, few, many or a class for expanded clones.

v_gene	d_gene	abundance	j_gene	CDR3aa	CDR3nt
TRBV27	NA	NA	TRBJ1-5	CASSFSGDQPQHF	TGTGCCAGCAGTTTTTCGGGGGACCAGCCCCAGCATTTT
TRBV29-1	TRBD2	NA	TRBJ2-1	CSVEDPQGLGEQFF	TGCAGCGTTGAAGATCCTCAGGGACTAGGCGAGCAGTTCTTC
TRBV15	TRBD1	NA	TRBJ1-1	CATQGAPEAFF	TGTGCCACCCAGGGGGCCCCTGAAGCTTTCTTT
TRBV11-3	TRBD2	NA	TRBJ2-7	CASSSTLAGGPYEQYF	TGTGCCAGCAGCTCGACCCTAGCGGGGGGCCCCTACGAGCAGTACTTC
TRBV28	NA	NA	TRBJ1-3	CAWGPGASGNTIYF	TGTGCCTGGGGGCCCGGGGCCTCTGGAAACACCATATATTTT
TRBV2	NA	NA	TRBJ1-6	CASSTSGGTPRLGGSPLHF	TGTGCCAGCAGTACCTCGGGGGGTACCCCCCGACTGGGCGGTTCACCCCTCCACTTT
TRBV30	TRBD1	few	TRBJ1-2	CAWSQGAGGAGGYTF	TGTGCCTGGAGCCAGGGGGCAGGGGGCGCGGGTGGCTACACCTTC
TRBV2	NA	NA	TRBJ1-3	CASSELLNTIYF	TGTGCCAGCAGTGAACTCTTGAACACCATATATTTT
TRBV2	TRBD1	NA	TRBJ1-2	CASRRGQGAVYGYTF	TGTGCCAGCAGGAGGGGCCAGGGGGCGGTCTATGGCTACACCTTC
TRBV5-1	NA	NA	TRBJ2-4	CASSLAQGKAKNIQYF	TGCGCCAGCAGCTTGGCCCAGGGTAAAGCCAAAAACATTCAGTACTTC
TRBV2	NA	few	TRBJ2-1	CASSGESSYNEQFF	TGTGCCAGCAGTGGGGAAAGCTCCTACAATGAGCAGTTCTTC
TRBV25-1	TRBD1	NA	TRBJ2-1	CASSRDRPGGEQFF	TGTGCCAGCAGCCGGGACAGGCCTGGGGGTGAGCAGTTCTTC
TRBV6-6	NA	once	TRBJ2-1	CASSLALSSYNEQFF	TGTGCCAGCAGTCTAGCGTTAAGCTCCTACAATGAGCAGTTCTTC
TRBV5-4	NA	once	TRBJ2-2	CASSLGHMNTGELFF	TGTGCCAGCAGCTTGGGACATATGAACACCGGGGAGCTGTTTTTT
TRBV11-2	NA	NA	TRBJ2-3	CASSPRWRVSTDTQYF	TGTGCCAGCAGCCCGAGGTGGCGCGTGAGCACAGATACGCAGTATTTT
TRBV7-9	TRBD1	once	TRBJ1-5	CASSPLRTGENQPQHF	TGTGCCAGCAGCCCTCTAAGGACAGGGGAAAATCAGCCCCAGCATTTT
TRBV27	NA	NA	TRBJ1-1	CASSLEGMGILNTEAFF	TGTGCCAGCAGTTTAGAAGGGATGGGTATTTTGAACACTGAAGCTTTCTTT
TRBV7-9	NA	NA	TRBJ1-2	CASSASDKSNYGYTF	TGTGCCAGCAGCGCCTCAGATAAATCTAACTATGGCTACACCTTC
TRBV2	NA	NA	TRBJ2-1	CASSEGIELSYEQFF	TGTGCCAGCAGTGAAGGGATCGAGCTGTCCTATGAGCAGTTCTTC
TRBV25-1	NA	NA	TRBJ2-7	CASSERDPSDEQYF	TGTGCCAGCAGTGAACGCGACCCATCGGACGAGCAGTACTTC
TRBV2	NA	NA	TRBJ1-2	CASSVDQNYGYTF	TGTGCCAGCAGTGTTGATCAGAACTATGGCTACACCTTC
TRBV7-9	TRBD2	NA	TRBJ2-7	CASSFNTGGEKYF	TGTGCCAGCAGCTTTAACACGGGGGGAGAGAAGTACTTC
TRBV7-9	TRBD2	NA	TRBJ2-1	CASSSPGLAGPNEQFF	TGTGCCAGCAGCTCCCCGGGACTAGCGGGTCCCAATGAGCAGTTCTTC
TRBV10-3	TRBD1	NA	TRBJ2-3	CAISESGTGADTQYF	TGTGCCATCAGTGAGTCCGGGACAGGGGCAGATACGCAGTATTTT
TRBV28	NA	NA	TRBJ2-7	CASSLAGGEQYF	TGTGCCAGCAGTTTAGCAGGAGGCGAGCAGTACTTC
TRBV6-5	NA	NA	TRBJ1-2	CASSYSWGENYGYTF	TGTGCCAGCAGTTACTCGTGGGGTGAGAACTATGGCTACACCTTC
TRBV21-1	NA	NA	TRBJ1-3	CARKQGAGNTIYF	TGTGCCAGAAAACAGGGGGCTGGAAACACCATATATTTT